The rows below give T cell receptor beta chains drawn from one sample of a study of early T cells in non-severe SARS-CoV-2 infection. TCRdb redid the calling of the 5' RACE reads with MiXCR, one entry per CDR3 protein. The sample holds about 30,000 distinct CDR3 sequences; around 7% are singletons and the top ten take approximately 35%. Material: whole blood. The receptors were sampled from an adult who was a healthcare worker with PCR-confirmed SARS-CoV-2 infection or an uninfected control (not recorded which). CDR3s include the opening cysteine and the closing phenylalanine or tryptophan. The D gene is left open where the match is weak. The size of a clone is reported for some rows only, either as once, few or many, or as a class for expanded clones.

d_gene,j_gene,v_gene,abundance,CDR3nt,CDR3aa
TRBD1,TRBJ1-4,TRBV2,many,TGTGCCAACAGACCCGGGACAGGGAGTTTGCCTAATGAAAAACTGTTTTTT,CANRPGTGSLPNEKLFF
TRBD2,TRBJ2-5,TRBV11-2,many,TGTGCCAGCAGTCGTATACCCGGACTAGTCGGGACCCAGTACTTC,CASSRIPGLVGTQYF
TRBD1,TRBJ2-5,TRBV6-2/TRBV6-3,many,TGTGCCAGCACCTTCAATACAGGGGTAGAGACCCAGTACTTC,CASTFNTGVETQYF
TRBD1,TRBJ2-7,TRBV18,many,TGTGCCAGCTCAGCCGGACAGGGTTCCTACGAGCAGTACTTC,CASSAGQGSYEQYF
.,TRBJ2-3,TRBV3-1,few,TGTGCCAGCAGCCAAGCCTCCCGGACGGCGCAGTATTTT,CASSQASRTAQYF
TRBD1,TRBJ2-7,TRBV6-2/TRBV6-3,many,TGTGCCAGCAGTCGCGCCGGGACAGGAACCTCCTACGAGCAGTACTTC,CASSRAGTGTSYEQYF
.,TRBJ2-3,TRBV11-3,many,TGTGCCAGCAGCTTAGCGCGAGGAGGGTCAGATACGCAGTATTTT,CASSLARGGSDTQYF
.,TRBJ2-2,TRBV7-9,many,TGTGCCAGCAGCTCCCTCCGTCCGTCAGCTACCGGGGAGCTGTTTTTT,CASSSLRPSATGELFF
.,TRBJ2-5,TRBV3-1,many,TGTGCCAGCAGCCAGGAGGGAAGGGTTACTCAAGAGACCCAGTACTTC,CASSQEGRVTQETQYF
.,TRBJ1-6,TRBV6-5,many,TGTGCCAGCAGTTACTCGAGGGGACCCCTCCACTTT,CASSYSRGPLHF
.,TRBJ2-7,TRBV27,many,TGTGCCAGCAGTTTAACGTCCCGCTACGAGCAGTACTTC,CASSLTSRYEQYF
.,TRBJ2-7,TRBV7-2,.,TGTGCCAGCAGCTTACTTCCGGGTATGGGGGGCGAGCAGTACTTC,CASSLLPGMGGEQYF
TRBD1,TRBJ2-3,TRBV5-5,.,TGTGCCAGCAGCTTGTGGGACAGGGTTGATACGCAGTATTTT,CASSLWDRVDTQYF
.,TRBJ2-5,TRBV7-9,many,TGTGCCAGCAGCCAAGCCGGGACCTGGGCGAAGAAGACCCAGTACTTC,CASSQAGTWAKKTQYF
.,TRBJ1-6,TRBV7-2,.,TGTGCCAGCAGCCCCCATACGGGAAGATCACCCCTCCACTTT,CASSPHTGRSPLHF
.,TRBJ2-1,TRBV5-4,.,TGTGCCAGCAGCGCGGGCCGTCCCGGGACAACGGCCGATGAGCAGTTCTTC,CASSAGRPGTTADEQFF
TRBD2,TRBJ2-1,TRBV5-4,.,TGTGCCAGCAGCTCCCCCGGGACTAACTACAATGAGCAGTTCTTC,CASSSPGTNYNEQFF
TRBD2,TRBJ2-1,TRBV12-3/TRBV12-4,many,TGTGCCAGCAGTCATCGGCTAGCGGGGGGGGATGAGCAGTTCTTC,CASSHRLAGGDEQFF
TRBD1,TRBJ2-7,TRBV30,.,TGTGCCTGGGGACTAACGGACAGGGGGAACGAGCAGTACTTC,CAWGLTDRGNEQYF
TRBD2,TRBJ2-1,TRBV12-3/TRBV12-4,many,TGTGCCAGCAGTTTACGGACTAGCGGGTTTGAGCAGTTCTTC,CASSLRTSGFEQFF
.,TRBJ1-1,TRBV11-2,many,TGTGCCAGCAGCTTAGGACAGTCCGAAGCTTTCTTT,CASSLGQSEAFF
.,TRBJ1-1,TRBV6-6,many,TGTGCCAGCACCCTTTTGAGGTCTGAAGCTTTCTTT,CASTLLRSEAFF
.,TRBJ1-1,TRBV7-9,few,TGTGCCAGCAGCTCTCAGGAGAACACTGAAGCTTTCTTT,CASSSQENTEAFF
TRBD1,TRBJ1-2,TRBV20-1,few,TGCAGTGCTAGATCAGGGGGCTCAGCTAACTATGGCTACACCTTC,CSARSGGSANYGYTF
TRBD2,TRBJ2-7,TRBV10-3,many,TGTGCCATCAGTGGGGGACTAGCGGCATACGAGCAGTACTTC,CAISGGLAAYEQYF
.,TRBJ2-5,TRBV5-5,many,TGTGCCAGCAGCTTGTTTGCGTCGGTAGCGGAGACCCAGTACTTC,CASSLFASVAETQYF
TRBD2,TRBJ2-1,TRBV5-4,few,TGTGCCAGCGGGACTAGCGGGAGCTATGAGCAGTTCTTC,CASGTSGSYEQFF
.,TRBJ2-5,TRBV11-1,many,TGTGCCAGCAGCTTAAGGGCAGAGACCCAGTACTTC,CASSLRAETQYF
TRBD1,TRBJ1-4,TRBV19,many,TGTGCCAGTAGCGACGGGACAGGGAGTGAAAAACTGTTTTTT,CASSDGTGSEKLFF
TRBD1,TRBJ2-1,TRBV9,many,TGTGCCAGCAGCGTAGAGGGGACAGGCGAGTACAATGAGCAGTTCTTC,CASSVEGTGEYNEQFF
.,TRBJ1-6,TRBV12-3/TRBV12-4,many,TGTGCCAGCGGGCTCGACATCTCCTCTGGGGGTTCACCCCTCCACTTT,CASGLDISSGGSPLHF
.,TRBJ1-5,TRBV7-2,many,TGTGCCAGCAGCTTACGGGGGTCCAATCAGCCCCAGCATTTT,CASSLRGSNQPQHF
TRBD2,TRBJ2-1,TRBV7-3,.,TGTGCCAGCAGCTTATTGGGACTAGCGGGAGATGAGCAGTTCTTC,CASSLLGLAGDEQFF
.,TRBJ1-3,TRBV12-3/TRBV12-4,many,TGTGCCAGCAGTCCCGGGGTATACTCTGGAAACACCATATATTTT,CASSPGVYSGNTIYF
.,TRBJ2-3,TRBV7-9,many,TGTGCCAGCAGCGGGAGATCATCAGATACGCAGTATTTT,CASSGRSSDTQYF
.,TRBJ2-1,TRBV7-2,many,TGTGCCAGCAGCTTATTAGAGTTCCCCGGGAATGAGCAGTTCTTC,CASSLLEFPGNEQFF
.,TRBJ2-2,TRBV7-2,many,TGTGCCAGCAGCACGGGGAACACCGGGGAGCTGTTTTTT,CASSTGNTGELFF
.,TRBJ2-1,TRBV6-5,many,TGTGCCAGCAGTTACCGGCCTGGCGGGCCGGAATACAATGAGCAGTTCTTC,CASSYRPGGPEYNEQFF
TRBD2,TRBJ2-1,TRBV6-5,many,TGTGCCAGCAGTGCAAGCGGGGGCAATGAGCAGTTCTTC,CASSASGGNEQFF
.,TRBJ2-1,TRBV5-6,.,TGTGCCAGCAGCGTCTCAGCAGGGACCCCGGATAGGGATGAGCAGTTCTTC,CASSVSAGTPDRDEQFF